The clone carrying this T cell receptor (beta chain) has just one count. Its antigen is undetermined. Germline V lookup: CDR1 MDHEN, CDR2 SYDVKM. This CDR3 is built from 15 residues. The J segment lost 5 bases and the V segment lost 4 bases, leaving 8 bases of the junction unmatched. These data originate in a study of cytomegalovirus exposure and HLA in healthy donors. Study-wide points: Earlier analysis yielded a pattern in which most TCR beta V segments were productive about 90% or about 30% of the time.

The donors (healthy individuals) were bone marrow donors. 13 Jbeta primers and 60 Vbeta primers were used for the PCR. TCRdb's table, derived via immunoSEQ multiplex PCR, lists solely in-frame clones and lacks some. The data contain about 140,000 clones, approximately 80% of them seen just once; the ten biggest clones take up 2% to 2.5%. The V gene is TRBV28, the J gene TRBJ2-5; 9 nucleotides align to TRBD1. Sequenced material: PBMCs. The clonotype was recovered from a boy aged 2-15 years in good health and CMV-seronegative. The CDR3 region has the DNA TGTGCCAGCAGTTCCTCGGGACAGGGAGGGGAGACCCAGTACTTC. It yields the protein CASSSSGQGGETQYF.